This T cell receptor (beta chain) was sequenced in a study of blood T cells in healthy people across ages. Study findings and constraints: Expanded clonotype changes were possibly confounded by unknown donor CMV status. Older individuals had lower TCR beta diversity per million T cells (the decline was roughly linear). Samples with more naive T cells showed higher observed beta diversity.

Trimming took 5 bases from V and 9 from J; bases not matched to a gene: 11. The CDR3 contains 14 residues. Germline loops: CDR1 MNHNS, CDR2 SASEGT. Next came a second PCR, run for about 6 to 12 cycles, which used a sample-barcoded 5' primer along with a J-beta primer mix. Each CDR3 protein is one row after TCRdb ran MiXCR on the 5' RACE reads. The sample holds roughly 900,000 distinct CDR3 sequences; roughly 43% are singletons and the top ten take 10% to 15%. Extraction yielded at least 5 micrograms of total RNA per sample. About this clonotype: As yet, its antigen is unknown.

The sequenced sample was blood. The sequence came from a man aged 25 to 40 in good health. The V call is TRBV6-1, the J call TRBJ1-1; TRBD1 matches 8 bases. CDR3 DNA sequence: TGTGCCAGCAGTTCCGGGACAGGCGGGAGGAAAGCTTTCTTT. Its translation is CASSSGTGGRKAFF.